This TCR beta chain was documented in a study of T cells in Graves' hyperthyroidism and ophthalmopathy. Study-level information: Peripheral blood was acquired at first diagnosis, ahead of any therapy whatsoever. Findings of the study overall: Ophthalmopathy onset followed model prediction by a median roughly six months. Blood also held most thyroid clonotypes expanded beyond 0.001.

V gave up 1 base and J gave up 3 bases, with 9 bases separating them. This CDR3 spans 15 amino acids. The germline V gene encodes CDR1 SEHNR and CDR2 FQNEAQ (reference sequence). With regard to this clonotype: Its antigen is unknown.

TCR beta CDR3 regions were amplified from RNA transcripts. Initially, a first-round RT-PCR of the TCR CDR3 employed the HTBI primer set. Each CDR3 protein is one row after TCRdb ran MiXCR on the multiplex PCR reads. The sample carries 250,000 to 350,000 distinct CDR3 sequences, around 20% recorded once. Fresh peripheral blood, 8 to 10 ml of it, supplied the PBMCs. The source is a young man with Graves' ophthalmopathy. The gene calls are TRBV7-9 and TRBJ1-4, with D hard to call. The sample was blood. The CDR3 loop reads CASSLGATPNEKLFF. CDR3 nucleotides: TGTGCCAGCAGCTTAGGAGCAACCCCTAATGAAAAACTGTTTTTT.